This T cell receptor beta chain originates from a study of T-cell memory formation after mild COVID-19. Study conclusions and caveats: Clones that contracted from day 15 to 85 were balanced CD4/CD8, while later expanders leaned CD4+. The pre-infection memory compartment contained some responding clones, suggesting cross-reactive memory joined. CD4+ contracting clones were mainly CM and EM; CD8+ ones, EMRA.

The CDR3 consists of 15 residues. J lost 2 bases, V lost 6 bases, and 5 bases had no gene match. Barcoded TCR alpha and TCR beta cDNA libraries with UMIs came from 5'RACE using constant-segment primers. TCRdb called the 5' RACE reads again in MiXCR, with one record for every CDR3 protein. This table holds around 410,000 distinct CDR3 sequences, under 25% found once. With respect to this clonotype: Its antigen is currently unknown.

The rearrangement uses TRBV12-3 or TRBV12-4 and TRBJ2-7; 12 bases match TRBD2. This sequence was found in an adult woman who had mild COVID-19 (a few samples of this study predate the infection). Cell type and time point are not known. Material: PBMCs or a T cell subset sorted from them (not recorded which). The CDR3 nucleotides read TGTGCCAGCAGCCCGAGACTAGCGGGAGCCTACGAGCAGTACTTC. It specifies CASSPRLAGAYEQYF.